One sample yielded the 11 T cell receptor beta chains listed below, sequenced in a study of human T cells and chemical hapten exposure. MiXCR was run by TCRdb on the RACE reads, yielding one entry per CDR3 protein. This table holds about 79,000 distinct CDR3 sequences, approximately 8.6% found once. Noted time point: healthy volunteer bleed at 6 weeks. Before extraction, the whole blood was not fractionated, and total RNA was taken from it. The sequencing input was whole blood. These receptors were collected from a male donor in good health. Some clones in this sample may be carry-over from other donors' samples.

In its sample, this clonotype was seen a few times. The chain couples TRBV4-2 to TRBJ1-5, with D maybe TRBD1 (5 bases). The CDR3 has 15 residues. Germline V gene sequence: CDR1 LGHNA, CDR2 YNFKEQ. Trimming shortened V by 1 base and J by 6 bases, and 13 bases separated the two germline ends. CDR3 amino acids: CASSQVEQGSQPQHF. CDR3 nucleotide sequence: TGTGCCAGCAGCCAAGTGGAGCAGGGCAGTCAGCCCCAGCATTTT.

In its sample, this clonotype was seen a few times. CDR3 sequence: CASSLIGEGAVSTDTQYF. The CDR3 region has the DNA TGTGCCAGCAGCTTGATAGGGGAGGGCGCGGTTAGCACAGATACGCAGTATTTT. The chain couples TRBV7-2 to TRBJ2-3; 7 bases are a match to TRBD2. Germline assignment: CDR1 SGHTA and CDR2 FQGNSA. Trimming at V came to 3 bases and at J to 0 bases, leaving 12 bases not matched to a gene. CDR3 length equals 18 residues.

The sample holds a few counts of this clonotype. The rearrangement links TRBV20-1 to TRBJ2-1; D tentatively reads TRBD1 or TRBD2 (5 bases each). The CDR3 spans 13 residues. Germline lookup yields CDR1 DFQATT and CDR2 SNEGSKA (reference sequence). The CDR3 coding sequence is TGCAGCTCCCCGGGGCTAGCCCACAATGAGCAGTTCTTC. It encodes CSSPGLAHNEQFF.

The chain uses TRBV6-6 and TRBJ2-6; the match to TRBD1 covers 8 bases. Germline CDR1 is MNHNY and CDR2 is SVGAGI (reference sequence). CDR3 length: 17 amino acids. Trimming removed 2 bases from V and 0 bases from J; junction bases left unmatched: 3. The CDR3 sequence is CASSYTGGASGANVLTF. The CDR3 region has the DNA TGTGCCAGCAGTTACACAGGGGGAGCCTCTGGGGCCAACGTCCTGACTTTC.

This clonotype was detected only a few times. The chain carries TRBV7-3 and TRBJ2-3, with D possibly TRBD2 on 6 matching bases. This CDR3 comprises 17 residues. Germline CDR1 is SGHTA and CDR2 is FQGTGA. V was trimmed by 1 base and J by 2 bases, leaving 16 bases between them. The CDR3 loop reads CASSLNRNGGDTDTQYF. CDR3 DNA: TGTGCCAGCAGCTTAAACCGTAATGGCGGGGACACAGATACGCAGTATTTT.

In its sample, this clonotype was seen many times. The CDR3 protein is CSVEDQEGQPQHF. The CDR3 nucleotides are TGCAGCGTTGAAGATCAAGAGGGACAACCCCAGCATTTT. The gene calls are TRBV29-1 and TRBJ1-5; a possible D gene is TRBD1 (6 bases). Germline lookup yields CDR1 SQVTM and CDR2 ANQGSEA. There are 13 residues in the CDR3. Trimming left V 0 bases short and J 10 bases short, with 13 bases between. Variable domain in full (rest from reference TRBV29-1 and TRBJ1-5): SAVISQKPSRDICQRGTSLTIQCQVDSQVTMMFWYRQQPGQSLTLIATANQGSEATYESGFVIDKFPISRPNLTFSTLTVSNMSPEDSSIYLCSVEDQEGQPQHFGDGTRLSIL.

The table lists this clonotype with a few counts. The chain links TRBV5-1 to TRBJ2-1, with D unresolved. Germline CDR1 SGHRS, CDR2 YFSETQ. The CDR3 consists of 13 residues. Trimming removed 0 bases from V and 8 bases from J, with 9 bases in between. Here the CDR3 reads CASSLAWVDEQFF. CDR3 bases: TGCGCCAGCAGCTTGGCCTGGGTGGATGAGCAGTTCTTC.

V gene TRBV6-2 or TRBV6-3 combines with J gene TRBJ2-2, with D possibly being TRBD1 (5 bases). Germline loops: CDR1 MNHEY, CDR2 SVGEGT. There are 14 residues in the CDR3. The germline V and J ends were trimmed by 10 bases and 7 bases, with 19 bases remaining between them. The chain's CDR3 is CATLDPQGSGELFF. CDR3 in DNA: TGTGCCACCCTCGACCCTCAGGGTAGCGGGGAGCTGTTTTTT.

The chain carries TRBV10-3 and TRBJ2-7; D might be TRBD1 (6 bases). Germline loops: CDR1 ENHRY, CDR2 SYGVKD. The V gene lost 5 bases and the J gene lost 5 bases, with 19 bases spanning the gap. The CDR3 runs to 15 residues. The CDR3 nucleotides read TGTGCCATCAGTAACGGGTGGACAGAGGAACACGAGCAGTACTTC. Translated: CAISNGWTEEHEQYF.

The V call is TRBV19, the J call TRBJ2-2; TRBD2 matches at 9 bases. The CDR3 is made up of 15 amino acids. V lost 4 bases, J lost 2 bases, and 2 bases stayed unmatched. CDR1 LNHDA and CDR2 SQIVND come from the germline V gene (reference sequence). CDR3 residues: CASSRLAANTGELFF. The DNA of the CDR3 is TGTGCCAGTAGTAGACTAGCGGCTAACACCGGGGAGCTGTTTTTT.

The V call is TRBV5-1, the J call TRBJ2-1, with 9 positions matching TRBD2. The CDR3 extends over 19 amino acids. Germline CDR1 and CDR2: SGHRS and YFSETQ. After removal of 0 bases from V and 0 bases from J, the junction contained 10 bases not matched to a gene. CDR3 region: CASSLVASGMPNSYNEQFF. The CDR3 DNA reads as TGCGCCAGCAGCTTGGTGGCTAGCGGGATGCCGAACTCCTACAATGAGCAGTTCTTC.